This entry features one T cell receptor (beta chain) sequence. The target of this receptor is not known. Nothing much larger sits one base from this clone, and base qualities are not available. According to the germline V gene, CDR1 reads SNHLY and CDR2 reads FYNNEI. From its cysteine to its phenylalanine, the CDR3 spans 15 amino acids. Of the read, only the CDR3 DNA is kept; its 45 bases are in frame from base 1. After removal of 5 bases from V and 0 bases from J, the junction retains 4 bases not matched to a gene. The sample belongs to a study of cytomegalovirus exposure and HLA in healthy donors (dated by TCRdb to 2015 to 2018). Regarding the research as a whole: An earlier analysis of approximately 640 of the donors reported approximately 270 Gb of sequence data and 120 million or so unique TCR beta sequences from some 180 million T cells. Roughly 300 gigabases of sequencing data and tens of millions of unique TCR sequences were included in an early release covering 550 to 650 HLA-typed donors. Of the 300 to 500 genotyped donors, 81% were placed in the genetic ancestry cluster associated with self-reported Caucasian donors. The study was designed to test whether signatures of past pathogen exposure could be identified by cataloging public T cell receptors. The T cell repertoires of around 670 subjects were profiled by immunosequencing and related to cytomegalovirus serostatus. In addition to the first cohort of around 670 subjects, a separate validation cohort of 120 different subjects was used. To predict cytomegalovirus infection status, the study brought together high-throughput TCR immunosequencing, statistical association of individual TCRs with disease status, and machine learning. In a later analysis, previously published TCR beta repertoires from several hundred donors were re-analyzed and high-resolution HLA genotyping was added so that TCR occurrence patterns could be studied. Rather than drawing on any new phenotypic data, the later analysis identified candidate immune exposures from TCR beta sequences and the way those sequences occurred across donors. To decide whether each TCR beta V gene segment behaved as functional or pseudogenic, an earlier analysis of some 540 of the donors relied on high-throughput TCR beta sequencing. Alongside the repertoire data, information on donor age, sex, ethnicity and CMV serostatus was compiled. A later genetic analysis took genome-wide SNP genotypes for about 65% of the 666 donors and used that subset as a discovery cohort. All discovery cohort repertoires had been generated on a single sequencing platform. HLA typing included class I and class II loci at four-digit resolution. The number of typed donors differed by locus: roughly 629-630 for A, B, C, DRB1 and DQB1; approximately 520 for DQA1; fewer than 610 for DPA1; and around 450 for DPB1. Because of strong linkage in the cohort, five DR-DQ haplotypes were treated as single units for association and clustering. On average, around 200,000 unique TCR beta nucleotide sequences were sequenced per donor among some 430 genotyped donors of the cohort, with 15% to 20% of those sequences being non-productive.

General conclusions and limits of the study: In vitro tests confirmed that a few of the cytomegalovirus-associated TCR beta chains recognize cytomegalovirus antigens. The earlier analysis of 450 to 700 of the donors excluded some 15 rarely observed V segments, including chromosome 9 orphons, because counts were too low. While some public TCRs were present in many individuals, most TCR sequences turned up only very rarely across donors. An association between a missense DCLRE1C variant and V-gene and J-gene trimming of TCR beta chains was found in a later genetic analysis and replicated in an independent cohort. Assigning TCR associations to individual alleles was difficult when HLA alleles, especially DR and DQ, strongly co-occurred. Correlated functional status among segregating V segments might reflect linkage disequilibrium, but an unknown experimental factor could not be ruled out. A later analysis reported that several top co-occurrence clusters appeared linked to parvovirus B19, influenza, CMV and Epstein-Barr virus. In the study, approximately 160 TCR beta chains were listed as associated with cytomegalovirus. CMV serostatus was the only immune exposure information available for the cohort. According to the authors, the approach could potentially be generalized to other disease states and immunological phenotypes. The classifier was reported to diagnose cytomegalovirus status with high specificity and sensitivity in both the original cohort and the validation cohort. In a later analysis, the rate of TCR association differed among HLA loci, with DRB1 alleles having the most associated TCRs and HLA-C alleles having the fewest. A later analysis found that HLA-associated TCR beta chains were more clonally expanded and had lower generation probabilities than equally common non-associated chains. In a later genetic analysis, fewer N-insertions in productive TCRs were reported among donors in an Asian-associated ancestry cluster than the 666-donor mean. Specific HLA alleles were associated with 18,000 or so TCR beta sequences at a false discovery rate of 0.05 in a later analysis. Roughly uniform sequencing depth across donors was assumed in presence/absence analyses, although this assumption may not hold. Some IMGT-functional V segments, including TRBV6-2 and TRBV6-3, could not be told apart with the 87-base-pair reads, so those segments were excluded. A cluster of highly shared sequence variants was judged likely to represent a technical artifact of the sequencing pipeline. In a later analysis, most CMV-associated TCR beta chains were found to appear HLA-restricted, with HLA associations seemingly driven largely by CMV exposure. An earlier analysis of around 600 of the donors showed that most TCR beta V segments appeared in productive rearrangements either about 90% or about 30% of the time, which broadly matched IMGT annotations. A further reported finding was that TCR beta sequences accurately predicted the HLA-A and HLA-B alleles for most subjects in the first cohort. HLA typing was unavailable for some donors at each locus, so association tests used only the typed subset. This cohort had only TCR beta chains sequenced, and the lack of alpha or paired-chain data limited which features could be detected.

Libraries were prepared through the immunoSEQ multiplex PCR assay. For the multiplex PCR, a mixture combining 60 forward primers for TCR Vbeta segments and 13 reverse primers for TCR Jbeta segments was used. The CDR3 region of rearranged TCR beta genes was amplified from genomic DNA by a multiplex PCR assay. Amplified TCR beta libraries were sequenced as 87-base-pair reads on the Illumina HiSeq System. Turning to the authors' computational methods: A later analysis counted tens of millions of unique TCR beta chains across the 550 to 700 repertoires, and roughly 10 million of these chains were shared by at least two donors. To remove PCR and sequencing errors, raw reads were error-corrected and collapsed into unique sequences using a nearest-neighbor algorithm that merged closely related sequences. V, D and J gene segments were assigned by aligning CDR3 sequences to IMGT reference sequences. For a sequence to be retained, at least a six-nucleotide match to both a V gene segment and a J gene segment was required. A rearrangement was called productive if the CDR3 had no stop codons and remained in frame with V and J, and every other rearrangement was called non-productive. Following IMGT convention, CDR3 was defined as the stretch from the second conserved V-encoded cysteine to the conserved J-encoded phenylalanine. In an earlier analysis of 587 of the donors, sequences lacking an unambiguous match to a single V gene segment were excluded. An earlier analysis of 500 to 700 of the donors classified V segments as functional when productive rearrangements were above 56.7% and as segregating when the standard deviation between donors was above 5%. A statistical classification framework was developed to diagnose cytomegalovirus status using the catalog of TCR beta chain sequences. In a later analysis, V and J genes were assigned by comparing TCR nucleotide sequences against IMGT/GENE-DB human TR gene sequences. The TCRdist pipeline was used in a later analysis to assign CDR3 sequences and most-parsimonious VDJ recombination scenarios. A later analysis defined each TCR beta chain by its CDR3 amino acid sequence plus V-gene family, and excluded reads lacking a unique V-gene family. A later analysis removed roughly 590 highly shared, low-generation-probability nucleotide sequences to deal with suspected cross-contamination and a sequencing artifact. In a later analysis, a clonal expansion index was calculated for each public chain from normalized within-repertoire ranks of inferred template counts. A later analysis computed generation probabilities with a VDJ recombination model fitted to out-of-frame rearrangements, and checked the results against IGoR. Hypergeometric tests were used in a later analysis to score TCR-TCR, TCR-HLA and TCR-CMV co-occurrence, with a repertoire-size bias correction applied to the TCR pairs. To estimate false discovery rates, a later analysis permuted the HLA or CMV assignments 20 times. In a later analysis, co-occurring TCRs were grouped using DBSCAN, with TCRdist sequence similarity added in when clustering inside HLA-allele-positive subsets. Repertoires with fewer than 30,000 or more than 120,000 public chains were left out of co-occurrence clustering, as were five repertoires with anomalous nucleotide sharing. Here the immuneACCESS table is served through TCRdb, limited to in-frame sequences with V and J called. Missing clones are a known gap in these copies; in checked studies unresolved V genes cover under half, and the rest lacks a known reason. V and J calls and clone size are copied from that table; D and trimming were computed from the DNA. This sample is represented by about 120,000 clones; roughly 80% of them were singletons. Around 3% of the sample lies in the top ten.

The cohort was made up of around 720 healthy bone marrow donors. Cohort members were all nominally healthy when sampled, although unrecorded immune exposures were likely present. The donor was CMV seropositive and was included in the group of approximately 300 seropositive cohort members. Every donor gave a peripheral blood sample, and the peripheral blood mononuclear cells from that sample were used for TCR beta sequencing. The Qiagen DNeasy Blood Extraction Kit was used to extract genomic DNA from the blood cell samples. The TCR sequence derives from a woman aged 25 to 39 in good health and CMV-seropositive. This chain joins TRBV2 to TRBJ2-1; TRBD2 agrees with 7 junctional bases. Sequenced input: PBMCs. The CDR3 loop reads CASSLLANSYNEQFF. The DNA sequence is given as TGTGCCAGCAGTTTACTAGCGAACTCCTACAATGAGCAGTTCTTC. The entire variable domain, with the stretches around the CDR3 drawn from the reference TRBV2 and TRBJ2-1 proteins, is EPEVTQTPSHQVTQMGQEVILRCVPISNHLYFYWYRQILGQKVEFLVSFYNNEISEKSEIFDDQFSVERPDGSNFTLKIRSTKLEDSAMYFCASSLLANSYNEQFFGPGTRLTVL.